This is a list of T cell receptor beta chains from one sample in a study of T cell repertoires in cytomegalovirus infection. Their target antigens are unknown. One entry per CDR3 protein results from TCRdb running MiXCR on the reads. The sample holds about 220,000 distinct CDR3 sequences, around 35% seen once. This specimen was CD8+ T cells from cultured PBMCs, taken from culture after CMV antigen stimulation. Source of these receptors: a human donor in good health (CMV status not recorded). Some clones in this sample may be carry-over from other donors' samples. Each CDR3 is given with its conserved first and last residue. The D gene is left open where the match is weak. Some rows have no size entry. The others give once, few or many, or a class for an expanded clone.

>TRBV7-6|NA|few|TRBJ1-1
CASSLGAPRKAEAFF
TGTGCCAGCAGCTTAGGGGCCCCACGTAAGGCTGAAGCTTTCTTT
>TRBV6-2/TRBV6-3|NA|NA|TRBJ2-2
CASSSRLNTGELFF
TGTGCCAGCAGTTCGAGGCTGAACACCGGGGAGCTGTTTTTT
>TRBV18|TRBD2|few|TRBJ2-7
CASSPSGTSGEQYF
TGTGCCAGCTCACCGTCAGGGACTAGCGGCGAGCAGTACTTC
>TRBV4-1|NA|NA|TRBJ2-2
CASSQDSTGELFF
TGTGCCAGCAGCCAAGATAGCACCGGGGAGCTGTTTTTT
>TRBV7-9|NA|NA|TRBJ2-4
CASSPGSGLRGKNIQYF
TGTGCCAGCAGCCCGGGGAGTGGCCTAAGGGGCAAAAACATTCAGTACTTC
>TRBV2|NA|once|TRBJ1-1
CASPLRGPNTEAFF
TGTGCCAGCCCTCTGAGGGGTCCGAACACTGAAGCTTTCTTT
>TRBV20-1|TRBD1|NA|TRBJ2-4
CSARDPGQGVDIQYF
TGCAGTGCTAGAGATCCGGGACAGGGGGTAGACATTCAGTACTTC
>TRBV28|NA|NA|TRBJ2-7
CASSLGLYPNEQYF
TGTGCCAGCAGTTTGGGGCTGTACCCTAACGAGCAGTACTTC
>TRBV6-1|TRBD2|few|TRBJ2-3
CASTRLAGGPDTQYF
TGTGCCAGCACCCGACTAGCGGGAGGGCCGGATACGCAGTATTTT
>TRBV7-6|TRBD1|NA|TRBJ1-4
CASSLEQGFEKLFF
TGTGCCAGCAGCTTAGAACAGGGGTTCGAAAAACTGTTTTTT
>TRBV3-1|TRBD1|few|TRBJ1-3
CASSQDDRVGNTIYF
TGTGCCAGCAGCCAAGATGACAGGGTTGGAAACACCATATATTTT
>TRBV6-1|NA|few|TRBJ2-7
CASSKGIYYEQYF
TGTGCCAGCAGTAAGGGGATCTACTACGAGCAGTACTTC
>TRBV6-5|NA|NA|TRBJ2-2
CASSPGPDGGELFF
TGTGCCAGCAGTCCGGGCCCCGATGGCGGGGAGCTGTTTTTT
>TRBV6-6|TRBD1|NA|TRBJ2-2
CASSYWQGDTGELFF
TGTGCCAGCAGTTACTGGCAGGGGGACACCGGGGAGCTGTTTTTT
>TRBV7-9|NA|many|TRBJ1-3
CASSPRQSGNTIYF
TGTGCCAGCAGCCCCCGCCAATCTGGAAACACCATATATTTT
>TRBV5-6|NA|NA|TRBJ1-2
CASGGGIYGYTF
TGTGCCAGCGGAGGAGGCATCTATGGCTACACCTTC
>TRBV5-1|NA|many|TRBJ1-2
CASSIKEGLFYGYTF
TGCGCCAGCAGCATCAAGGAGGGGCTTTTCTATGGCTACACCTTC
>TRBV20-1|NA|NA|TRBJ2-2
CSARGDKTRRTGELFF
TGCAGTGCTAGAGGAGATAAAACTCGACGGACCGGGGAGCTGTTTTTT
>TRBV7-8|TRBD1|NA|TRBJ2-5
CASRQQGAGETQYF
TGTGCCAGCAGACAACAGGGGGCGGGAGAGACCCAGTACTTC
>TRBV6-8|NA|NA|TRBJ1-4
CASSSSGGGMEEKLFF
TGTGCCAGCAGTTCCTCGGGGGGAGGCATGGAAGAAAAACTGTTTTTT
>TRBV27|NA|NA|TRBJ1-2
CASSGPYGYTF
TGTGCCAGCAGTGGTCCCTATGGCTACACCTTC
>TRBV6-1|TRBD2|NA|TRBJ2-1
CASSQGGLVAYNEQFF
TGTGCCAGCAGTCAAGGGGGACTAGTAGCCTACAATGAGCAGTTCTTC
>TRBV20-1|NA|NA|TRBJ2-2
CSARGEGALFTGELFF
TGCAGTGCTAGAGGGGAGGGGGCCCTATTCACCGGGGAGCTGTTTTTT
>TRBV7-6|TRBD1|NA|TRBJ1-1
CARSFANHWTGNTEAFF
TGTGCCAGAAGCTTTGCCAATCACTGGACAGGGAACACTGAAGCTTTCTTT
>TRBV7-6|TRBD1|few|TRBJ1-1
CASSLLQGVVKAFF
TGTGCCAGCAGCTTACTACAGGGGGTCGTTAAAGCTTTCTTT
>TRBV3-1|TRBD1|NA|TRBJ2-3
CASSQLQQGADTQYF
TGTGCCAGCAGCCAACTCCAACAGGGGGCAGATACGCAGTATTTT
>TRBV7-9|NA|few|TRBJ1-5
CASSLASTDPSNQPQHF
TGTGCCAGCAGCTTAGCGAGTACAGACCCTAGCAATCAGCCCCAGCATTTT
>TRBV7-4|NA|few|TRBJ1-1
CASRGSLNTEAFF
TGTGCCAGCAGGGGCAGCCTGAACACTGAAGCTTTCTTT
>TRBV2|TRBD2|NA|TRBJ2-5
CARHGLAGTRETQYF
TGTGCCAGGCATGGACTAGCGGGGACAAGAGAGACCCAGTACTTC
>TRBV7-6|NA|NA|TRBJ2-1
CASSLKIPSGDRYDNEQFF
TGTGCCAGCAGCCTAAAGATACCAAGCGGGGACAGGTACGACAATGAGCAGTTCTTC
>TRBV3-1|NA|NA|TRBJ2-7
CASSFRAYEQYF
TGTGCCAGCAGCTTTCGGGCCTACGAGCAGTACTTC
>TRBV13|NA|NA|TRBJ1-2
CASSRFFRGGYTF
TGTGCCAGCAGCCGTTTCTTCAGGGGAGGCTACACCTTC
>TRBV7-6|TRBD1|NA|TRBJ2-5
CASSPLGQANQETQYF
TGTGCCAGCAGTCCCTTGGGACAGGCGAACCAAGAGACCCAGTACTTC
>TRBV28|TRBD2|NA|TRBJ2-5
CASRLTSGRAETQYF
TGTGCCAGCAGGTTGACTAGCGGGAGGGCGGAGACCCAGTACTTC
>TRBV20-1|TRBD2|NA|TRBJ2-3
CSARRLAESTDTQYF
TGCAGTGCTCGGAGGCTAGCGGAGAGCACAGATACGCAGTATTTT